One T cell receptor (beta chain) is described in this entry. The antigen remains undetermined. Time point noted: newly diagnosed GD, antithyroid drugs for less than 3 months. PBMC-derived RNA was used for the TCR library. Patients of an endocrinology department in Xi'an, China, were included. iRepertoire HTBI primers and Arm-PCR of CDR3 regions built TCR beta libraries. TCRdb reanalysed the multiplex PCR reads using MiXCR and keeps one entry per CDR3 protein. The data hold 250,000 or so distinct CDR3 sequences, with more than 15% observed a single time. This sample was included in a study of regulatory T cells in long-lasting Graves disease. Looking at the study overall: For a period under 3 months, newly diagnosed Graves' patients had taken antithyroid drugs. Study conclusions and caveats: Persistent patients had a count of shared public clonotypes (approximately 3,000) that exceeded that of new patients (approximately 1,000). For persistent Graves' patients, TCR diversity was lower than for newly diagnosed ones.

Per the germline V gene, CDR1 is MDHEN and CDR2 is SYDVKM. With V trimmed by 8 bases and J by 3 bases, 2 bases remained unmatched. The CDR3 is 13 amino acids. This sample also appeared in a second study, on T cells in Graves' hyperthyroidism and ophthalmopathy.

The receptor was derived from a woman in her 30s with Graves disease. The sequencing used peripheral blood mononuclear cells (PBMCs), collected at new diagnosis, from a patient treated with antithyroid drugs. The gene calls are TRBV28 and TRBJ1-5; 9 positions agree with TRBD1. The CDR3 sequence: CASGTGNNQPQHF. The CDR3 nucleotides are TGTGCCAGCGGGACAGGGAACAATCAGCCCCAGCATTTT. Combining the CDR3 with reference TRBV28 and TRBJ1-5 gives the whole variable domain DVKVTQSSRYLVKRTGEKVFLECVQDMDHENMFWYRQDPGLGLRLIYFSYDVKMKEKGDIPEGYSVSREKKERFSLILESASTNQTSMYLCASGTGNNQPQHFGDGTRLSIL.